This T cell receptor (beta chain) is drawn from a study of Graves' ophthalmopathy and Graves' hyperthyroidism. This clonotype was counted at least ten times. RNA transcripts served as template for amplifying TCR beta CDR3 sequences. The workflow started with a first-round RT-PCR run with HTBI primers and then moved on to a second-round multiplex PCR. TCRdb processed the multiplex PCR reads anew with MiXCR; each CDR3 protein has one entry. The sample has about 160,000 distinct CDR3 sequences; approximately 40% are singletons. Other autoimmune diseases, uncontrolled infections, pregnancy and lactation each led to patient exclusion. V gave up 6 bases and J gave up 3 bases; unmatched junction bases: 4. The CDR3 runs 15 residues. Germline CDR1 is MNHEY and CDR2 is SVGEGT.

Sequenced input: peripheral blood. The rearrangement joins TRBV6-2 or TRBV6-3 to TRBJ2-2, with TRBD1 matching 10 bases. The receptor was isolated from a man aged 25-45 years with Graves' ophthalmopathy. The CDR3 here is CASSPGTGDTGELFF. The CDR3 nucleotides read TGTGCCAGCAGCCCAGGGACAGGGGACACCGGGGAGCTGTTTTTT.